A selection of T cell receptor beta chains follows, all from one sample in a study of vaccination effects on CD4 cells after COVID-19. For these receptors, no antigen is known. Some clones are missing from TCRdb's copy, which holds only in-frame ones; the method was immunoSEQ multiplex PCR. Of tens of thousands of clones listed, approximately 80% are singletons. The material was CD4+ T cells from PBMCs cultured without peptide, obtained before COVID-19 vaccination. Receptors were obtained from a human donor who received a COVID-19 vaccine. Each CDR3 is given with its conserved first and last residue. The order of the fields is clone size, V gene, J gene, D gene, CDR3 protein, CDR3 DNA. The D gene is left open where the match is weak. Not all rows give a size; the values are once, few, many and, for expanded clones, a class.

size: .
V: TRBV5-1
J: TRBJ2-2
D: TRBD1
CDR3: CASSNTGDTGELFF
DNA: TGCGCCAGCAGCAATACAGGGGACACCGGGGAGCTGTTTTTT

size: .
V: TRBV12-3/TRBV12-4
J: TRBJ1-1
D: .
CDR3: CASSKGRNTEAFF
DNA: TGTGCCAGCAGTAAAGGACGCAACACTGAAGCTTTCTTT

size: .
V: TRBV7-2
J: TRBJ1-4
D: .
CDR3: CASSSAYRATNEKLFF
DNA: TGTGCCAGCAGCTCCGCATACAGGGCAACTAATGAAAAACTGTTTTTT

size: .
V: TRBV24-1
J: TRBJ1-1
D: .
CDR3: CATKIGFRYTEAFF
DNA: TGTGCCACCAAAATTGGGTTTAGGTACACTGAAGCTTTCTTT

size: .
V: TRBV3-1/TRBV3-2
J: TRBJ1-2
D: .
CDR3: CASSPATGRADGYTF
DNA: TGTGCCAGCAGCCCGGCGACTGGGCGCGCGGATGGCTACACCTTC

size: .
V: TRBV19
J: TRBJ2-3
D: TRBD2
CDR3: CATQSSGGADTQYF
DNA: TGTGCCACTCAATCTAGCGGGGGGGCGGATACGCAGTATTTT

size: .
V: TRBV6-5
J: TRBJ2-1
D: TRBD2
CDR3: CAGKLAGGKNEQFF
DNA: TGTGCCGGCAAACTAGCGGGGGGCAAAAATGAGCAGTTCTTC

size: .
V: TRBV24-1
J: TRBJ1-3
D: .
CDR3: CATSDSAGSGNTIYF
DNA: TGTGCCACCAGTGATTCCGCAGGGTCTGGAAACACCATATATTTT

size: .
V: TRBV15
J: TRBJ2-5
D: .
CDR3: CATSRDPLETQYF
DNA: TGTGCCACCAGCAGAGACCCTCTAGAGACCCAGTACTTC

size: .
V: TRBV9
J: TRBJ1-6
D: .
CDR3: CASSVDVGSPLHF
DNA: TGTGCCAGCAGCGTAGACGTGGGGTCACCCCTCCACTTT

size: few
V: TRBV5-1
J: TRBJ1-4
D: .
CDR3: CASSLGQSNEKLFF
DNA: TGCGCCAGCAGCCTAGGACAGTCTAATGAAAAACTGTTTTTT

size: .
V: TRBV3-1/TRBV3-2
J: TRBJ1-1
D: .
CDR3: CASSQELRGAFF
DNA: TGTGCCAGCAGCCAAGAGTTAAGAGGAGCTTTCTTT

size: few
V: TRBV30
J: TRBJ1-1
D: .
CDR3: CAWRGRIEAFF
DNA: TGTGCCTGGAGGGGGAGGATTGAAGCTTTCTTT

size: .
V: TRBV19
J: TRBJ2-5
D: .
CDR3: CASSIVAGLETQYF
DNA: TGTGCCAGTAGTATAGTGGCAGGGTTGGAGACCCAGTACTTC

size: few
V: TRBV4-2
J: TRBJ1-5
D: TRBD1
CDR3: CASSQEGQGGREGSQHF
DNA: TGTGCCAGCAGCCAAGAGGGACAGGGGGGCCGAGAAGGGTCCCAGCATTTT

size: few
V: TRBV19
J: TRBJ2-2
D: .
CDR3: CASSITQRGRSGELFF
DNA: TGTGCCAGTAGTATAACCCAACGGGGAAGGAGTGGGGAGCTGTTTTTT

size: few
V: TRBV6-6
J: TRBJ2-1
D: .
CDR3: CASSYAGGSYNEQFF
DNA: TGTGCCAGCAGTTACGCAGGGGGGTCCTACAATGAGCAGTTCTTC

size: .
V: TRBV18
J: TRBJ1-3
D: .
CDR3: CASSPRQELSGNTIYF
DNA: TGTGCCAGCTCACCACGACAGGAGCTCTCTGGAAACACCATATATTTT

size: .
V: TRBV28
J: TRBJ1-5
D: TRBD1
CDR3: CASRQGAVQPQHF
DNA: TGTGCCAGCCGACAGGGGGCCGTTCAGCCCCAGCATTTT

size: .
V: TRBV4-2
J: TRBJ2-5
D: .
CDR3: CASSQVGGIGQETQYF
DNA: TGTGCCAGCAGCCAAGTCGGGGGAATAGGGCAAGAGACCCAGTACTTC

size: .
V: TRBV7-2
J: TRBJ1-4
D: .
CDR3: CASKRATNEKLFF
DNA: TGTGCCAGCAAACGCGCAACTAATGAAAAACTGTTTTTT

size: .
V: TRBV5-5
J: TRBJ2-2
D: .
CDR3: CASSPRQGFAGELFF
DNA: TGTGCCAGCAGCCCGCGGCAGGGTTTCGCCGGGGAGCTGTTTTTT

size: .
V: TRBV7-2
J: TRBJ2-3
D: .
CDR3: CASSLGVGTDTQYF
DNA: TGTGCCAGCAGCTTAGGTGTAGGCACAGATACGCAGTATTTT

size: .
V: TRBV24-1
J: TRBJ2-2
D: .
CDR3: CATSPRSGSTGELFF
DNA: TGTGCCACCAGTCCCCGGTCCGGATCGACCGGGGAGCTGTTTTTT

size: .
V: TRBV24-1
J: TRBJ2-3
D: .
CDR3: CATSEAGFAGTDTQYF
DNA: TGTGCCACCAGTGAGGCAGGGTTCGCGGGGACAGATACGCAGTATTTT

size: .
V: TRBV24-1
J: TRBJ2-3
D: TRBD1
CDR3: CATSERDRRGTDTQYF
DNA: TGTGCCACCAGTGAGCGGGACAGGCGAGGCACAGATACGCAGTATTTT

size: .
V: TRBV2
J: TRBJ2-3
D: TRBD1
CDR3: CASSEWGQGADTQYF
DNA: TGTGCCAGCAGTGAATGGGGCCAGGGGGCAGATACGCAGTATTTT

size: .
V: TRBV18
J: TRBJ2-5
D: .
CDR3: CATGMGAEETQYF
DNA: TGTGCCACGGGAATGGGGGCGGAAGAGACCCAGTACTTC

size: .
V: TRBV7-8
J: TRBJ1-3
D: .
CDR3: CASSLGTPNSGNTIYF
DNA: TGTGCCAGCAGCTTAGGGACACCGAACTCTGGAAACACCATATATTTT

size: once
V: TRBV28
J: TRBJ1-5
D: .
CDR3: CASSGAGGHQPQHF
DNA: TGTGCCAGCAGTGGGGCCGGGGGCCATCAGCCCCAGCATTTT

size: .
V: TRBV24-1
J: TRBJ2-5
D: .
CDR3: CATSDPGQQTQYF
DNA: TGTGCCACCAGTGACCCGGGACAACAGACCCAGTACTTC

size: .
V: TRBV5-1
J: TRBJ1-2
D: .
CDR3: CASSLAGREDYGYTF
DNA: TGCGCCAGCAGCTTGGCCGGTCGAGAGGACTATGGCTACACCTTC

size: few
V: TRBV7-3
J: TRBJ2-2
D: .
CDR3: CASSTRNTGELFF
DNA: TGTGCCAGCAGCACGCGAAACACCGGGGAGCTGTTTTTT